The T cell receptor (beta chain) under discussion was sequenced for a study of cytomegalovirus exposure and HLA in healthy donors. Study-wide points: TCR beta chains numbering some 150 were designated cytomegalovirus-associated.

Some clones are missing from TCRdb's copy, which holds only in-frame ones; the method was immunoSEQ multiplex PCR. Here the sample spans 110,000 to 150,000 clones, 80% to 90% being singletons. Germline V gene data show CDR1 as LNHDA and CDR2 as SQIVND (reference sequence). Losses at the gene ends were 4 bases for V and 5 bases for J; bases not matched to a gene: 6. The CDR3 covers 15 residues. As to this clone: Antigen specificity is unknown.

This clonotype originated in a woman aged 18-29 years in good health and CMV-seropositive. The chain has TRBV19 and TRBJ1-1, with 11 bases aligning to TRBD1. Sequenced material: PBMCs. The CDR3 loop reads CASSTGQGAWTEAFF. DNA of the CDR3: TGTGCCAGTAGTACAGGACAGGGGGCTTGGACTGAAGCTTTCTTT.